This T cell receptor (beta chain) was identified in a study of graft-versus-host responses after intestinal transplantation. At the level of the study: Multivisceral, liver-intestinal, or isolated intestinal transplants were received by the recipients.

The assay was immunoSEQ multiplex PCR, and TCRdb's table has in-frame clones only and misses some. The sample has approximately 58,000 clones, about 93% seen once. Study-wide points: Allografts carried high graft-versus-host to host-versus-graft clonal ratios in patients having graft-donor T cell macrochimerism. GvH clones detected in recipient marrow included some appearing first in ileum or blood.

Germline assignment: CDR1 MGHRA and CDR2 YSYEKL. This CDR3 spans 13 amino acids. Between the trimmed V and J ends, which lost 1 base and 5 bases, there was a span of 9 bases. This clone has just one count. Its antigen is still unknown. V usage is TRBV4-1 and J usage is TRBJ2-7; no reliable D call. The specimen comprised PBMCs, sampled around 120 days after intestinal transplantation. The source is a human patient who received an intestinal transplant, so some T cells may come from the graft donor. The CDR3 protein is CASSQVKTDEQYF. The CDR3 DNA reads as TGCGCCAGCAGCCAAGTGAAGACTGACGAGCAGTACTTC.